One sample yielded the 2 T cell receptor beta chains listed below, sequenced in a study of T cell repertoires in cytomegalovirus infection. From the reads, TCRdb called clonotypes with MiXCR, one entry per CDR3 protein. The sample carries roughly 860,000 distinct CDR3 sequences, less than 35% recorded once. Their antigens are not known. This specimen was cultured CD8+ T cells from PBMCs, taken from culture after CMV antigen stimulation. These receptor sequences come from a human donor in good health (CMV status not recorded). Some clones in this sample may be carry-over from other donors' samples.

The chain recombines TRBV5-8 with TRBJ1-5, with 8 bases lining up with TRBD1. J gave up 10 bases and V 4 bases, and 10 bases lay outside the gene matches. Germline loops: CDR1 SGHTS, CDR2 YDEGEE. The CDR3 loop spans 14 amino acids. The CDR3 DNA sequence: TGTGCCAGCAGCCGCAGGGGGCCTCACTACCCCCAGCATTTT. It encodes CASSRRGPHYPQHF.

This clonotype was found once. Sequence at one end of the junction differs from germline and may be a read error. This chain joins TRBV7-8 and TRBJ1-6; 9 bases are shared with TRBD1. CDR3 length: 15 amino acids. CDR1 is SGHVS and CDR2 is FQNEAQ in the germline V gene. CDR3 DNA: TGTGCCCGCAGCTCGGGGACAGGGAACCTTTCACCCCTCCACTTT. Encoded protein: CARSSGTGNLSPLHF.